One T cell receptor beta chain is described in this entry. Per the study methods: For nucleated cells, counts were estimated from reference gene primer amplification. Data came from immunoSEQ multiplex PCR; TCRdb stores just in-frame clones and leaves some out. That table furnishes V, J and clone size, whereas the DNA furnished D and trimming. Altogether 270,000 or so clones are present, around 84% being singletons, with the ten largest covering 1.4% to 1.5%. The data were taken from a study of blood T cell repertoires in COVID-19. Looking at the study overall: PBMCs, B-cell-depleted T cells, or T cells were the source of the cDNA or gDNA that made up the material.

V lost 0 bases, J lost 7 bases, and 8 bases stayed unmatched. Looked up from germline, CDR1 is LGHDT and CDR2 is YNNKEL (reference sequence). The CDR3 totals 15 residues. Sequencing input: peripheral blood. The chain recombines TRBV3-1 (or the pseudogene TRBV3-2) with TRBJ2-5; 7 bases agree with TRBD1. This clonotype was sampled from a human donor with COVID-19, enrolled during active disease. The donor label of this sample is uncertain. The CDR3 loop is CASSQDLGGAGTQYF. CDR3 bases: TGTGCCAGCAGCCAAGATTTAGGGGGCGCGGGGACCCAGTACTTC.